What follows are 18 T cell receptor beta chains derived from one specimen sequenced in a study of a mutant IDH1 vaccine in newly diagnosed glioma. Their specific antigens are unknown. Indicated time point: week 23, last vaccination. Vaccinated patients received 300 ug of mutant IDH1 20-mer peptide per dose, with topical imiquimod. This table comes from immunoSEQ multiplex PCR, and its TCRdb copy is limited to in-frame clones, with some not included. The sample shows 25,000 to 35,000 clones, approximately 90% of them seen only once. The sequenced sample was PBMCs, obtained from a glioma patient whose treatment included an IDH1 peptide vaccine. The receptors were sampled from a man between 40 and 49 years old with glioma.

The gene calls are TRBV5-1 and TRBJ2-3; either TRBD1 or TRBD2 may fit D (6 bases each). The germline V and J ends were trimmed by 2 bases and 6 bases, with 10 bases remaining between them. Germline CDR1 SGHRS, CDR2 YFSETQ. This CDR3 is built from 13 residues. The CDR3 region is CASSFGGGDTQYF. Written as DNA, the CDR3 is TGCGCCAGCAGCTTCGGGGGCGGGGATACGCAGTATTTT. Full variable domain (outside the CDR3, taken from reference TRBV5-1 and TRBJ2-3): KAGVTQTPRYLIKTRGQQVTLSCSPISGHRSVSWYQQTPGQGLQFLFEYFSETQRNKGNFPGRFSGRQFSNSRSEMNVSTLELGDSALYLCASSFGGGDTQYFGPGTRLTVL.

This clone was observed once. The chain recombines TRBV19 with TRBJ2-3; D gene ambiguous. This CDR3 contains 12 residues. The germline CDR1 and CDR2 sequences are LNHDA and SQIVND (reference sequence). V was cut by 7 bases and J by 1 base, with 6 bases left in between. CDR3 in DNA: TGTGCCAGTACTGGCCGCACAGATACGCAGTATTTT. Residues: CASTGRTDTQYF.

The chain uses TRBV7-8 and TRBJ1-5; TRBD1 is a possible D gene (6 bases). This CDR3 region has 17 residues. Germline assignment: CDR1 SGHVS and CDR2 FQNEAQ. The germline V and J ends were trimmed by 5 bases and 0 bases, with 17 bases remaining between them. CDR3 in DNA: TGTGCCAGCAGCCCTGGGGAAACAGGGAATAGCAATCAGCCCCAGCATTTT. This sequence encodes CASSPGETGNSNQPQHF. The whole variable domain, remainder taken from reference TRBV7-8 and TRBJ1-5, is GAGVSQSPRYKVAKRGQDVALRCDPISGHVSLFWYQQALGQGPEFLTYFQNEAQLDKSGLPSDRFFAERPEGSVSTLKIQRTQQEDSAVYLCASSPGETGNSNQPQHFGDGTRLSIL.

The chain has TRBV10-3 and TRBJ2-3; D possibly corresponds to TRBD2 (6 bases). The CDR3 spans 15 residues. The germline V gene has CDR1 ENHRY and CDR2 SYGVKD. Between the trimmed V and J ends, which lost 8 bases and 2 bases, there was a span of 17 bases. Written as DNA, the CDR3 is TGTGCCATCTATAGGGGCGGGGCCGACACAGATACGCAGTATTTT. This encodes CAIYRGGADTDTQYF.

V gene TRBV2 combines with J gene TRBJ2-1; D unclear. The V end was cut by 5 bases, the J end by 4 bases, with 18 bases between. In germline, CDR1 is SNHLY, CDR2 FYNNEI. The CDR3 runs to 16 residues. The CDR3 sequence is CASSLQLPHGYNEQFF. The CDR3 nucleotides are TGTGCCAGCAGTTTACAGCTTCCCCACGGGTACAATGAGCAGTTCTTC. Complete variable domain (other parts from reference TRBV2 and TRBJ2-1): EPEVTQTPSHQVTQMGQEVILRCVPISNHLYFYWYRQILGQKVEFLVSFYNNEISEKSEIFDDQFSVERPDGSNFTLKIRSTKLEDSAMYFCASSLQLPHGYNEQFFGPGTRLTVL.

This clone is a singleton in its sample. This chain connects TRBV28 to TRBJ2-2, with D perhaps TRBD2 (5 bases). The V gene's germline CDR1 is MDHEN and CDR2 SYDVKM. This CDR3 region has 14 residues. The V end lost 5 bases, the J end lost 7 bases, and 14 bases lay between the germline ends. The CDR3 region is CASSAPRTHGELFF. In DNA form, the CDR3 reads TGTGCCAGCAGTGCCCCGAGGACTCACGGGGAGCTGTTTTTT.

The chain carries TRBV5-4 and TRBJ1-2; D is unresolved. CDR3 length equals 15 residues. V was trimmed by 1 base and J by 0 bases, leaving 10 bases between them. From germline, CDR1 is SGHNT and CDR2 YYREEE (reference sequence). The DNA of the CDR3 is TGTGCCAGCAGCTTGTCTGTAGGAGCTAACTATGGCTACACCTTC. Translation: CASSLSVGANYGYTF.

The genes are TRBV30 and TRBJ2-5, with 10 bases matching TRBD2. J gave up 5 bases and V 3 bases, and 3 bases lay outside the gene matches. The germline V gene has CDR1 GTSNPN and CDR2 SVGIG (reference sequence). The CDR3 is 13 amino acids. The CDR3: CAWSRLAGETQYF. CDR3 in DNA: TGTGCCTGGAGCCGACTAGCGGGTGAGACCCAGTACTTC.

The genes are TRBV5-1 and TRBJ1-3, with unresolved D. The germline gives CDR1 SGHRS, CDR2 YFSETQ. CDR3 length equals 17 residues. The V end was cut by 4 bases, the J end by 0 bases, with 17 bases between. The CDR3 coding sequence is TGCGCCAGCAGCCCCGGCGGACCCTTCCACTCTGGAAACACCATATATTTT. It is translated as CASSPGGPFHSGNTIYF. Drawing the rest from reference TRBV5-1 and TRBJ1-3, the complete variable domain is KAGVTQTPRYLIKTRGQQVTLSCSPISGHRSVSWYQQTPGQGLQFLFEYFSETQRNKGNFPGRFSGRQFSNSRSEMNVSTLELGDSALYLCASSPGGPFHSGNTIYFGEGSWLTVV.

The genes are TRBV6-1 and TRBJ2-2; 8 nucleotides line up with TRBD2. The CDR3 is 14 amino acids. The germline CDR1 and CDR2 sequences are MNHNS and SASEGT. V shed 3 bases and J 3 bases; nucleotides not matched to a gene: 0. CDR3 protein: CASSERGDTGELFF. CDR3 nucleotide sequence: TGTGCCAGCAGTGAGCGGGGGGACACCGGGGAGCTGTTTTTT.

The chain recombines TRBV10-2 with TRBJ1-5; TRBD1 aligns across 7 bases. With 8 bases clipped from V and 1 base from J, the junction kept 8 bases outside the gene matches. CDR3 length equals 15 residues. CDR1 and CDR2 from the germline V gene are WSHSY and SAAADI. The CDR3 DNA reads TGCGCCAGCCGCTTGACAGGGAGGAGCAATCAGCCCCAGCATTTT. Encoded protein: CASRLTGRSNQPQHF.

The gene calls are TRBV18 and TRBJ2-2; weak D call: TRBD2 (6 bases). Per the germline V gene, CDR1 is KGHSH and CDR2 is LQKENI. This CDR3 has 13 residues. V was pared by 4 bases and J by 3 bases, with 6 bases between. In DNA, the CDR3 is TGTGCCAGCTCACGGGGGGACACCGGGGAGCTGTTTTTT. Its protein is CASSRGDTGELFF.

The rearrangement links TRBV9 to TRBJ2-3, with TRBD1 matching over 11 bases. J lost 2 bases, V lost 8 bases, and 10 bases had no gene match. Germline CDR1 is SGDLS and CDR2 is YYNGEE. This CDR3 contains 16 residues. CDR3 in amino acids: CASAAWTGGSTDTQYF. CDR3 nucleotide sequence: TGTGCCAGTGCGGCTTGGACAGGGGGCTCCACAGATACGCAGTATTTT. Supplemented by reference TRBV9 and TRBJ2-3, the full variable domain reads DSGVTQTPKHLITATGQRVTLRCSPRSGDLSVYWYQQSLDQGLQFLIQYYNGEERAKGNILERFSAQQFPDLHSELNLSSLELGDSALYFCASAAWTGGSTDTQYFGPGTRLTVL.

The gene calls are TRBV2 and TRBJ2-1, with TRBD1 matching over 8 bases. The CDR3 runs to 15 residues. Per the germline V gene, CDR1 is SNHLY and CDR2 is FYNNEI. The V and J ends lost 1 base and 4 bases, in that order; junction bases with no gene match: 3. CDR3 sequence: CASSEGTGPYNEQFF. DNA of the CDR3: TGTGCCAGCAGTGAAGGGACAGGGCCTTACAATGAGCAGTTCTTC. Looking up the rest from reference TRBV2 and TRBJ2-1 gives the full variable domain: EPEVTQTPSHQVTQMGQEVILRCVPISNHLYFYWYRQILGQKVEFLVSFYNNEISEKSEIFDDQFSVERPDGSNFTLKIRSTKLEDSAMYFCASSEGTGPYNEQFFGPGTRLTVL.

The rearrangement uses TRBV29-1 and TRBJ1-3; perhaps TRBD1 as D (6 bases). Germline values: CDR1 SQVTM, CDR2 ANQGSEA. CDR3 size: 14 residues. Trimming stripped 5 bases from V and 4 bases from J, with 15 bases between. The CDR3 region is CSVRGPSTGNTIYF. The CDR3 nucleotides are TGCAGCGTTCGGGGGCCTTCTACAGGAAACACCATATATTTT.

The chain uses TRBV20-1 and TRBJ2-7; TRBD1 is a possible D gene (5 bases). Germline V lookup: CDR1 DFQATT, CDR2 SNEGSKA (reference sequence). Trimming removed 6 bases at V and 4 bases at J, with 7 bases between. The CDR3 runs to 10 residues. CDR3 bases: TGCAGTGCCAGGGTTTACGAGCAGTACGTC. This codes for CSARVYEQYV.

The rearrangement joins TRBV19 to TRBJ2-5; no firm D call. The germline V and J ends were trimmed by 0 bases and 5 bases, with 10 bases remaining between them. The germline CDR1 and CDR2 sequences are LNHDA and SQIVND (reference sequence). The CDR3 has 14 residues. CDR3: CASSIDLGKETQYF. CDR3 in DNA: TGTGCCAGTAGTATAGATTTAGGGAAGGAGACCCAGTACTTC.

The chain employs TRBV11-2 and TRBJ2-5, with D possibly being TRBD1 or TRBD2 (6 bases each). This CDR3 is built from 15 residues. Germline V gene lookup returns CDR1 SGHAT and CDR2 FQNNGV. V lost 2 bases and J 3 bases, leaving 13 bases between the germline ends. The CDR3 DNA sequence: TGTGCCAGCAGCTTATTCGGGGGCCGAGAAGAGACCCAGTACTTC. Its translation: CASSLFGGREETQYF.